This T cell receptor beta chain comes out of a study of T cell repertoires in ileal Crohn's disease. For the study at large: Every patient was operated on for stricturing (roughly 61%) or penetrating (roughly 39%) complications. Thiopurines (around 10) or anti-TNF agents (more than 17) were given postoperatively to about half.

Broader study findings: Sorted CD8 T cells held more high-frequency clones than CD4.

Each sample's TCRB immunosequencing used around 0.45 micrograms of biopsy DNA. Sequencing used immunoSEQ multiplex PCR; TCRdb keeps in-frame clones, though not all of them. This repertoire shows about 14,000 clones, over 65% found once; its top ten account for 4.5%. A remark on this clone: Antigen specificity is unknown.

This TCR was recovered from an adult with Crohn's disease. Sequencing used ileal tissue.

Written as DNA, the CDR3 is TGTGCCAGTAGAAAACCGGGACACCGGAACACTGAAGCTTTCTTT. Residues: CASRKPGHRNTEAFF. The chain employs TRBV19 and TRBJ1-1, with a weak D call TRBD1 (6 bases). Deletions cut 6 bases from V and 1 base from J, with 15 bases between. This CDR3 region has 15 residues. Germline V gene data show CDR1 as LNHDA and CDR2 as SQIVND (reference sequence).